The 10 T cell receptor beta chains in this list originate from one sample, sequenced in a study of T cell repertoires in cytomegalovirus infection. TCRdb recomputed calls from the reads with MiXCR, one row per CDR3 protein. Of roughly 630,000 distinct CDR3 sequences detected, approximately 24% appear once; the ten largest clones hold less than 10%. Sequencing was done on a sample of CD8+ T cells from PBMCs. These receptors were collected from a human donor in good health (CMV status not recorded). Some clones in this sample may be carry-over from other donors' samples.

This clonotype has more than one count but fewer than ten. The chain carries TRBV28 and TRBJ1-2; a possible D gene is TRBD1 (5 bases). The germline V and J ends were trimmed by 2 bases and 2 bases, with 15 bases remaining between them. Germline CDR1 and CDR2: MDHEN and SYDVKM. This CDR3 contains 16 residues. The CDR3 bases are TGTGCCAGCAGTTTAGAGGGCAGGGCAGCCAACTATGGCTACACCTTC. It is translated as CASSLEGRAANYGYTF.

The chain has TRBV29-1 and TRBJ1-1, with D uncertain. Germline CDR1 is SQVTM and CDR2 is ANQGSEA. V was trimmed by 5 bases and J by 8 bases, leaving 3 bases between them. This CDR3 spans 8 amino acids. CDR3 DNA: TGCAGCGTTCCCGAAGCTTTCTTT. It specifies CSVPEAFF.

This rearrangement joins TRBV15 to TRBJ2-1, with D perhaps assigned TRBD1 or TRBD2 (5 bases each). Per the germline V gene, CDR1 is LNHNV and CDR2 is YYDKDF (reference sequence). V was clipped by 1 base and J by 4 bases, with 11 bases between them. The CDR3 sequence is 15 residues long. This CDR3 is CATSRVGDGYNEQFF. The DNA for the CDR3 is TGTGCCACCAGCAGAGTGGGGGACGGATACAATGAGCAGTTCTTC.

The sample holds many counts of this clonotype. The chain couples TRBV7-9 to TRBJ1-5; D might be TRBD1 (6 bases). The CDR3 extends over 13 amino acids. Germline lookup yields CDR1 SEHNR and CDR2 FQNEAQ (reference sequence). V lost 5 bases and J 6 bases, leaving 11 bases between the germline ends. The CDR3 region has the DNA TGTGCCAGCAGCGCAGGGGCGAGTCAGCCCCAGCATTTT. Amino acids: CASSAGASQPQHF.

V usage is TRBV4-2 and J usage is TRBJ2-2; the D is unclear. Germline V gives CDR1 LGHNA, CDR2 YNFKEQ. V was shortened by 1 base and J by 6 bases, with 15 bases between the two germline ends. The CDR3 contains 16 residues. This CDR3 is CASSQAEALVAGELFF. The CDR3 DNA sequence: TGTGCCAGCAGCCAAGCAGAAGCGTTGGTGGCCGGGGAGCTGTTTTTT.

V gene TRBV28 combines with J gene TRBJ2-7; 9 nucleotides match TRBD1. The CDR3 consists of 15 residues. Germline-derived CDR1 and CDR2 are MDHEN and SYDVKM. The ends lost 6 bases at V and 1 base at J; junction bases unmatched: 7. CDR3 sequence (DNA): TGTGCCAGCAGGGCCGGGACAGGGAAATCCTACGAGCAGTACGTC. Protein product: CASRAGTGKSYEQYV.

This clonotype was detected ten times or more. The rearrangement links TRBV7-6 to TRBJ1-5, with D possibly matching TRBD1 (6 bases). V shed 4 bases and J shed 3 bases, with 10 bases lying between them. This CDR3 has 14 amino acids. Germline V CDR1 and CDR2: SGHVS, FNYEAQ. The CDR3 DNA reads TGTGCCAGCAGCTCCGGACAGTACAATCAGCCCCAGCATTTT. Encoded protein: CASSSGQYNQPQHF. The full variable domain, completed using reference TRBV7-6 and TRBJ1-5, is GAGVSQSPRYKVTKRGQDVALRCDPISGHVSLYWYRQALGQGPEFLTYFNYEAQQDKSGLPNDRFSAERPEGSISTLTIQRTEQRDSAMYRCASSSGQYNQPQHFGDGTRLSIL.

This clonotype was picked up a small number of times. V is TRBV5-4 and J is TRBJ1-1; D not certain. This CDR3 spans 13 amino acids. Germline V lookup: CDR1 SGHNT, CDR2 YYREEE (reference sequence). V was trimmed by 5 bases and J by 2 bases, leaving 10 bases between them. The CDR3 DNA sequence: TGTGCCAGCAGTCGGGCCCCTAACACTGAAGCTTTCTTT. This sequence encodes CASSRAPNTEAFF.

The table lists this clonotype with a few counts. V is TRBV23-1 and J is TRBJ2-1; D is perhaps TRBD1 (6 bases). TRBV23-1 carries the ORF label, with uncertain function. Trimming took off 2 bases at V and 0 bases at J, with 11 bases between the two ends. The CDR3 extends over 16 amino acids. The CDR3 sequence: CASSQKQGPSYNEQFF. The CDR3 nucleotides read TGCGCCAGCAGTCAAAAACAGGGACCCTCCTACAATGAGCAGTTCTTC.

CDR3 nucleotide sequence: TGTGCCAGCAGTCGCCCTAGTATCAAAGAGACCCAGTACTTC. It is translated as CASSRPSIKETQYF. This chain uses TRBV28 with TRBJ2-5; D is undetermined. CDR1 and CDR2 (germline): MDHEN, SYDVKM. The CDR3 totals 14 residues. Trimming took 5 bases from V and 3 from J, leaving 13 bases between them.